This TCR beta chain appears in the sequencing data of a study of blood T cell repertoires in COVID-19. Produced via immunoSEQ multiplex PCR; TCRdb's table is partial and in-frame only. In the table there are fewer than 350,000 clones, about 86% of which are singletons. The receptor was isolated from a woman aged 25 to 45 with COVID-19, enrolled during active disease. The source material was peripheral blood.

The CDR3 DNA sequence: TGTGCCAGCAGTGATCGCCACTTTAGCAATCAGCCCCAGCATTTT. It specifies CASSDRHFSNQPQHF. J is TRBJ1-5 and V is TRBV6-1; D not resolved. V lost 3 bases, J lost 0 bases, and 9 bases lay in between. Germline CDR1 and CDR2: MNHNS and SASEGT. The CDR3 length is 15 residues.